The 7 T cell receptor beta chains presented below share a single source sample, sequenced in a study of blood T cell repertoires in COVID-19. Generated by immunoSEQ multiplex PCR, the TCRdb table keeps only in-frame clones and is missing some. This table has 250,000 or so clones, almost 90% appearing once. Sequencing was done on a sample of peripheral blood. These TCRs come from a woman aged 55-75 years with acute or convalescent COVID-19.

V is TRBV7-6 and J is TRBJ2-5, with TRBD2 matching 14 bases. CDR1 SGHVS and CDR2 FNYEAQ come from the germline V gene. V shed 4 bases and J 5 bases; nucleotides not matched to a gene: 3. This CDR3 spans 15 amino acids. CDR3 nucleotide sequence: TGTGCCAGCAGCTCGGGACTAGCGGGAGAGGAGACCCAGTACTTC. This sequence encodes CASSSGLAGEETQYF.

The V gene is TRBV5-6, the J gene TRBJ2-2; 8 bases match TRBD1. This CDR3 is built from 16 residues. V lost 4 bases, J lost 1 base, and 6 bases stayed unmatched. Germline lookup yields CDR1 SGHDT and CDR2 YYEEEE. The CDR3 spells CASSPYGQGNTGELFF. CDR3 sequence (DNA): TGTGCCAGCAGCCCCTATGGACAGGGGAACACCGGGGAGCTGTTTTTT.

The V gene is TRBV2, the J gene TRBJ2-3; 15 nucleotides align to TRBD2. J was trimmed by 2 bases and V by 10 bases; bases with no gene match: 10. The CDR3 has 17 amino acids. Germline lookup yields CDR1 SNHLY and CDR2 FYNNEI. The DNA of the CDR3 is TGTGCCATCGTACCGGGACTAGCGGGGGGCTACACAGATACGCAGTATTTT. It encodes CAIVPGLAGGYTDTQYF.

This clone has just a few counts. This rearrangement joins TRBV10-1 to TRBJ2-1, with 7 bases lining up with TRBD2. This CDR3 region has 13 residues. CDR1 and CDR2 (germline): WNHNN, SYGVQD (reference sequence). V lost 7 bases to trimming and J lost 7 bases; unmatched junction nucleotides: 7. In DNA, the CDR3 is TGCGCCAGCAACCCTAGCGGAGCGAATGAGCAGTTCTTC. The encoded protein is CASNPSGANEQFF.

The chain joins TRBV19 to TRBJ1-1; 8 nucleotides align to TRBD1. With 5 bases clipped from V and 0 bases from J, the junction kept 11 bases outside the gene matches. The germline V gene encodes CDR1 LNHDA and CDR2 SQIVND (reference sequence). The CDR3 has 17 amino acids. The chain's CDR3 is CASSPGRTGRMNTEAFF. The CDR3 region has the DNA TGTGCCAGTAGTCCTGGGAGGACAGGGAGAATGAACACTGAAGCTTTCTTT. Variable domain in full (rest from reference TRBV19 and TRBJ1-1): DGGITQSPKYLFRKEGQNVTLSCEQNLNHDAMYWYRQDPGQGLRLIYYSQIVNDFQKGDIAEGYSVSREKKESFPLTVTSAQKNPTAFYLCASSPGRTGRMNTEAFFGQGTRLTVV.

This clone turned up a few times. This chain joins TRBV9 and TRBJ1-4, with D unresolved. This CDR3 contains 11 residues. V was clipped by 3 bases and J by 5 bases, with 2 bases between them. Germline values: CDR1 SGDLS, CDR2 YYNGEE. The CDR3 region is CASSANEKLFF. CDR3 DNA sequence: TGTGCCAGCAGCGCAAATGAAAAACTGTTTTTT.

This sequence joins TRBV6-2 or TRBV6-3 and TRBJ1-1, with a possible D match to TRBD1 (5 bases). V dropped 2 bases and J dropped 3 bases, with 7 bases sitting between them. Germline assignment: CDR1 MNHEY and CDR2 SVGEGT. This CDR3 is built from 13 residues. CDR3 protein: CASSYRGHTEAFF. As DNA, the CDR3 is TGTGCCAGCAGTTACAGGGGCCACACTGAAGCTTTCTTT.